This T cell receptor (beta chain) was obtained from a study of T cell responses to AZD1222 COVID-19 vaccine. Whole-study findings and limits: Every sample of the repertoires postdated the peak T cell response. Reportedly, nearly half the spike-specific TCRs target unmutated variant regions. Dominant at 160-218 and 743-854, vaccine-associated CD4 TCRs also spanned spike. Just five to seven AZD1222 recipients tested seropositive at baseline.

Clones were sequenced by immunoSEQ multiplex PCR, and TCRdb holds only the in-frame ones, with some missing. The data show about 77,000 clones, more than 90% seen once. Worth noting for this clone: The target antigen is unknown.

V was trimmed by 5 bases and J by 0 bases, leaving 9 bases between them. The germline CDR1 and CDR2 sequences are SGHRS and YFSETQ. CDR3 size: 13 residues. V usage is TRBV5-1 and J usage is TRBJ2-7; maybe TRBD2 (6 bases). The receptor was derived from an adult who received the AZD1222 COVID-19 vaccine. The sample here was peripheral blood, taken 28 days after the second AZD1222 dose. CDR3: CASSIAASYEQYF. The CDR3 DNA reads as TGCGCCAGCAGTATAGCGGCCTCCTACGAGCAGTACTTC.